The 17 T cell receptor beta chains listed next were all sequenced from one sample in a study of T cells after yellow fever vaccination (dated by TCRdb to the late 2010s). The sample's treatment or condition label, in plain terms: live attenuated yellow fever vaccine strain. Preparation of the library involved 5' RACE. Sequenced using an Illumina NovaSeq 6000. In-frame beta chains were kept once TCRdb had trimmed the public reads at Q25 with fastp and called clones with MiXCR. Duplicate CDR3 protein sequences are folded into a single record with the most common DNA and genes. The sample data list some 260,000 distinct CDR3 sequences, and over 4.5% of these were observed just once. The ten largest clones represent around 3.3% of the sample. The sequencing used CD4+ T cells sorted from PBMCs, collected on the day of the yellow fever booster vaccination. The receptors here all came from a man aged 18 to 35 who received the YFV17D yellow fever vaccine.

Notes on this clonotype: A junction end diverges from the germline sequence, so it may reflect a read error. The chain couples TRBV4-3 to TRBJ2-3; 7 bases map to TRBD2. The CDR3 length is 17 residues. Germline V gives CDR1 LGHNA, CDR2 YSLEER. DNA of the CDR3: TGCGTCAGCAGCCAAGAGGGGATAACGGGGGGACGAGATACGCAGTATTTT. As protein: CVSSQEGITGGRDTQYF.

Of note for this clonotype: A much larger clone lies a single base off, so this may be a read error. The J gene is TRBJ1-3, the V gene TRBV7-2; TRBD1 matches at 8 bases. The CDR3 consists of 17 residues. Germline V CDR1 and CDR2: SGHTA, FQGNSA. In DNA form, the CDR3 reads TGTGCCAGCAGCTCCCGACAGGGGAGATTGTCTGGAAACACCATATCTTTT. This gives the protein CASSSRQGRLSGNTISF.

This clonotype was found a few times. V gene TRBV6-5 combines with J gene TRBJ2-7; 8 bases line up with TRBD1. Per the germline V gene, CDR1 is MNHEY and CDR2 is SVGAGI. Germline trimming cut 2 bases from V and 6 bases from J; bases unmatched to any gene: 3. CDR3 length equals 13 residues. The CDR3: CASSYRTGGEQYV. CDR3 DNA: TGTGCCAGCAGTTACCGAACAGGGGGCGAGCAGTACGTC.

The CDR3 DNA sequence: TGTGCCAGCAGCTTATTACAGGGTGAAGCTTTCTTT. Its protein product is CASSLLQGEAFF. The chain recombines TRBV11-2 with TRBJ1-1; maybe TRBD1 (6 bases). Trimming cost V 2 bases and J 7 bases, with 8 bases left between them. The CDR3 has 12 residues. Germline CDR1 SGHAT, CDR2 FQNNGV. Full variable domain (missing parts from reference TRBV11-2 and TRBJ1-1): EAGVAQSPRYKIIEKRQSVAFWCNPISGHATLYWYQQILGQGPKLLIQFQNNGVVDDSQLPKDRFSAERLKGVDSTLKIQPAKLEDSAVYLCASSLLQGEAFFGQGTRLTVV.

This clonotype showed up many times. The V and J genes are TRBV6-5 and TRBJ2-7, with a tentative D call TRBD2 (5 bases). The germline CDR1 and CDR2 sequences are MNHEY and SVGAGI. The CDR3 is made up of 14 amino acids. V was cut by 0 bases and J by 4 bases, with 10 bases left in between. The CDR3 coding sequence is TGTGCCAGCAGTTACTCTCGAGGGCAGTACGAGCAGTACTTC. The encoded protein is CASSYSRGQYEQYF.

The chain couples TRBV29-1 to TRBJ1-1; the match to TRBD1 covers 8 bases. The germline V gene encodes CDR1 SQVTM and CDR2 ANQGSEA. This CDR3 spans 10 amino acids. The V gene end was trimmed by 6 bases and the J gene end by 10 bases; junction bases not matched to a gene: 4. As DNA, the CDR3 is TGCAGCGTAGATACAGGGGGAGCTTTCTTT. As protein: CSVDTGGAFF.

This clonotype was counted only a few times. This chain uses TRBV10-3 with TRBJ1-1; D is ambiguous. Germline V CDR1 and CDR2: ENHRY, SYGVKD. Trimming cost V 6 bases and J 1 base, with 3 bases left between them. This CDR3 comprises 11 residues. In DNA, the CDR3 is TGTGCCATCAGATCGAACACTGAAGCTTTCTTT. This translates into CAIRSNTEAFF.

V gene TRBV10-3 combines with J gene TRBJ1-1; 9 positions match TRBD1. Germline CDR1 reads ENHRY; CDR2 reads SYGVKD. The trim removed 3 bases at V and 4 bases at J, leaving 6 bases unmatched. This CDR3 comprises 15 residues. In nucleotides, the CDR3 is TGTGCCATCAGTGAAGGACAGGGGCGGAGCACTGAAGCTTTCTTT. Protein product: CAISEGQGRSTEAFF.

This clonotype was detected many times. The chain employs TRBV20-1 and TRBJ2-7; TRBD2 agrees at 9 bases. The CDR3 is 13 residues long. V was clipped by 6 bases and J by 5 bases; unmatched bases: 8. The germline V gene has CDR1 DFQATT and CDR2 SNEGSKA (reference sequence). The chain's CDR3 is CSAPGAGGHEQYF. Here the CDR3 DNA reads TGCAGTGCCCCGGGAGCGGGGGGCCACGAGCAGTACTTC.

This clonotype appeared many times. V gene TRBV5-1 combines with J gene TRBJ1-3, with 7 bases matching TRBD1. CDR1 and CDR2 from the germline V gene are SGHRS and YFSETQ. V lost 5 bases to trimming and J lost 0 bases; unmatched junction nucleotides: 2. The CDR3 spans 14 residues. CDR3: CASSWDSSGNTIYF. CDR3 sequence (DNA): TGCGCCAGCAGTTGGGACAGCTCTGGAAACACCATATATTTT.

This clonotype has more than one count but fewer than ten. This rearrangement joins TRBV11-1 to TRBJ2-1; D remains unclear. The CDR3 is made up of 14 amino acids. Germline assignment: CDR1 SGHAT and CDR2 FQDESV (reference sequence). Trimming cost V 2 bases and J 7 bases, with 12 bases left between them. CDR3 region: CASSLWMPPNEQFF. CDR3 nucleotides: TGTGCCAGCAGCTTATGGATGCCCCCTAATGAGCAGTTCTTC.

This clonotype was observed a handful of times. V is TRBV6-2 or TRBV6-3 and J is TRBJ2-7; unclear D gene. CDR1 is MNHEY, CDR2 SVGEGT, per germline. Trimming removed 5 bases from V and 4 bases from J, with 9 bases in between. The CDR3 covers 12 residues. CDR3 amino acids: CASSNGRYEQYF. The CDR3 DNA reads TGTGCCAGCAGTAACGGACGGTACGAGCAGTACTTC.

The chain combines TRBV20-1 with TRBJ2-5, with TRBD1 matching over 9 bases. The CDR3 consists of 14 residues. Germline V lookup: CDR1 DFQATT, CDR2 SNEGSKA (reference sequence). With 4 bases clipped from V and 1 base from J, the junction kept 4 bases outside the gene matches. CDR3 residues: CSAMDRGGQETQYF. In nucleotides, the CDR3 is TGCAGTGCTATGGACAGGGGAGGCCAAGAGACCCAGTACTTC.

This clonotype has just a few counts. The chain carries TRBV20-1 and TRBJ1-6; unclear D gene. Germline V lookup: CDR1 DFQATT, CDR2 SNEGSKA (reference sequence). V lost 4 bases and J 0 bases, leaving 7 bases between the germline ends. This CDR3 has 14 amino acids. CDR3 amino acids: CSAKVGSYNSPLHF. CDR3 nucleotides: TGCAGTGCTAAGGTTGGCTCCTATAATTCACCCCTCCACTTT.

V is TRBV6-2 or TRBV6-3 and J is TRBJ2-5; 9 nucleotides align to TRBD2. The V segment lost 2 bases and the J segment 8 bases; nucleotides outside the gene matches: 3. Germline CDR1 and CDR2: MNHEY and SVGEGT. The CDR3 contains 13 residues. The CDR3: CASSYSSGGTQYF. The CDR3, as DNA: TGTGCCAGCAGTTACAGTAGCGGGGGCACCCAGTACTTC.

This clonotype turned up a few times. The junction differs from germline at one of its ends, possibly a read error. V and J are TRBV12-3 or TRBV12-4 and TRBJ2-3; the match to TRBD2 covers 11 bases. This CDR3 has 13 residues. The CDR3 reads CASSTLAGGAPLF. CDR3 in DNA: TGTGCCAGCAGTACTTTAGCGGGGGGGGCCCCACTTTTC.

V usage is TRBV15 and J usage is TRBJ2-1; no reliable D call. The ends were cut back, 5 bases at V and 0 bases at J, with 17 bases in the middle. This CDR3 is 17 amino acids long. Germline V lookup: CDR1 LNHNV, CDR2 YYDKDF (reference sequence). CDR3 sequence (DNA): TGTGCCACCAGCGCCAGTCTCGGACGGTTCTCCTACAATGAGCAGTTCTTC. Protein: CATSASLGRFSYNEQFF.